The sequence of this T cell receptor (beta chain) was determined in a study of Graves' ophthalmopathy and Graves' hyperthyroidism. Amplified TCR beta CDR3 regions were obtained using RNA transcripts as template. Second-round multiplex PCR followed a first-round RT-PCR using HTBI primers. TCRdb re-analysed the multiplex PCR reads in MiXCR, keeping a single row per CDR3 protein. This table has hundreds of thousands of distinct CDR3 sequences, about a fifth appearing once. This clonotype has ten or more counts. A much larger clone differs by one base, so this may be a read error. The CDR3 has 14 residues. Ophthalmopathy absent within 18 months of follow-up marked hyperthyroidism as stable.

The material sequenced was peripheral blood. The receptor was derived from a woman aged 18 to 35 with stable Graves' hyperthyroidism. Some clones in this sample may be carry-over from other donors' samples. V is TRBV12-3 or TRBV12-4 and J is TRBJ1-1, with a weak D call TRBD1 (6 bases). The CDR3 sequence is CASSLAGGNAEAFF. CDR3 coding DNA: TGTGCCAGCAGTTTAGCAGGGGGGAACGCTGAAGCTTTCTTT.